Presented here are 27 T cell receptor beta chains from one specimen sequenced in a study of T cell responses to AZD1222 COVID-19 vaccine. TCRdb's copy holds only in-frame clones and misses some; the assay was immunoSEQ multiplex PCR. Among some 31,000 clones listed, about four fifths were seen once. Specimen: peripheral blood, collected 28 days after the second AZD1222 dose. The receptors shown here come from an adult who received the AZD1222 COVID-19 vaccine.

The gene calls are TRBV13 and TRBJ2-3; D ambiguous. Germline V gives CDR1 PRHDT, CDR2 FYEKMQ (reference sequence). CDR3 size: 11 residues. V lost 4 bases to trimming and J lost 7 bases, with 6 bases between them. The CDR3 nucleotides are TGTGCCAGCAGCTCCGATCATACGCAGTATTTT. It translates to CASSSDHTQYF. Supplemented by reference TRBV13 and TRBJ2-3, the full variable domain reads AAGVIQSPRHLIKEKRETATLKCYPIPRHDTVYWYQQGPGQDPQFLISFYEKMQSDKGSIPDRFSAQQFSDYHSELNMSSLELGDSALYFCASSSDHTQYFGPGTRLTVL.

The V and J genes are TRBV6-1 and TRBJ1-5; 8 bases match TRBD1. This CDR3 is 14 amino acids long. Per germline, CDR1 MNHNS and CDR2 SASEGT. V lost 3 bases and J lost 7; bases outside the gene matches: 5. CDR3 sequence (DNA): TGTGCCAGCAGTGACGGGACAGGTAGGCAGCCCCAGCATTTT. Protein: CASSDGTGRQPQHF.

CDR3 sequence reads: CSARTSGRLVNEQFF. The DNA for the CDR3 is TGCAGCGCCCGGACTAGCGGGAGGCTAGTAAATGAGCAGTTCTTC. This chain connects TRBV29-1 to TRBJ2-1, with 14 bases aligning to TRBD2. Unmatched junction bases numbered 9, after V lost 7 bases and J lost 7 bases. Germline V gives CDR1 SQVTM, CDR2 ANQGSEA. CDR3 length: 15 amino acids.

The CDR3 sequence is CASSLRGTYEQYF. The CDR3 DNA reads TGTGCCAGCAGTCTCAGGGGGACCTACGAGCAGTACTTC. The chain carries TRBV12-3 or TRBV12-4 and TRBJ2-7; TRBD1 matches 7 bases. The CDR3 loop spans 13 amino acids. V shed 5 bases and J 2 bases; nucleotides not matched to a gene: 3.

The V gene is TRBV5-6, the J gene TRBJ2-1; D may correspond to TRBD1 or TRBD2 (5 bases each). This CDR3 is built from 15 residues. CDR1 is SGHDT and CDR2 is YYEEEE in the germline V gene. V lost 2 bases and J 2 bases, leaving 11 bases between the germline ends. CDR3 sequence: CASSFGTGTYNEQFF. CDR3 nucleotide sequence: TGTGCCAGCAGCTTTGGGACGGGGACCTACAATGAGCAGTTCTTC.

The rearrangement links TRBV6-5 to TRBJ2-7, with D perhaps TRBD1 or TRBD2 (5 bases each). Germline assignment: CDR1 MNHEY and CDR2 SVGAGI. The V end was cut by 2 bases, the J end by 5 bases, with 13 bases between. The CDR3 has 14 amino acids. Written as DNA, the CDR3 is TGTGCCAGCAGTTACACCGCGAGGGACGACGAGCAGTACGTC. As protein: CASSYTARDDEQYV.

The chain couples TRBV5-1 to TRBJ2-1, with 13 bases that match TRBD2. This CDR3 region has 16 residues. Per germline, CDR1 SGHRS and CDR2 YFSETQ. Trimming cost V 4 bases and J 8 bases; bases outside gene matches: 9. CDR3 bases: TGCGCCAGCAGCATCCAACTAGCGGGGGGGCAGGATGAGCAGTTCTTC. Its protein is CASSIQLAGGQDEQFF.

This clone occurred once. V and J are TRBV3-1 (or the pseudogene TRBV3-2) and TRBJ1-4, with D unclear. Trimming pared 6 bases from V and 7 bases from J, leaving 12 bases between. Germline V gene sequence: CDR1 LGHDT, CDR2 YNNKEL (reference sequence). This CDR3 spans 13 amino acids. The CDR3 bases are TGTGCCAGCAGGCTTCTACTAAGTGAAAAACTGTTTTTT. It codes for CASRLLLSEKLFF.

V is TRBV7-2 and J is TRBJ2-7; 9 bases align to TRBD1. Per the germline V gene, CDR1 is SGHTA and CDR2 is FQGNSA. There are 15 residues in the CDR3. V shed 6 bases and J 0 bases; nucleotides not matched to a gene: 6. In DNA, the CDR3 is TGTGCCAGCAGATCCGGGACAGGGACCTCCTACGAGCAGTACTTC. It translates to CASRSGTGTSYEQYF.

This clone was seen only a few times. The rearrangement uses TRBV7-2 and TRBJ2-7; D is undetermined. The CDR3 totals 14 residues. CDR1 is SGHTA, CDR2 FQGNSA, per germline. V dropped 5 bases and J dropped 3 bases, with 14 bases sitting between them. CDR3 DNA: TGTGCCAGCAGCCTCGTGGGCGACATCTACGAGCAGTACTTC. The encoded protein is CASSLVGDIYEQYF. Full variable domain (outside the CDR3, taken from reference TRBV7-2 and TRBJ2-7): GAGVSQSPSNKVTEKGKDVELRCDPISGHTALYWYRQSLGQGLEFLIYFQGNSAPDKSGLPSDRFSAERTGGSVSTLTIQRTQQEDSAVYLCASSLVGDIYEQYFGPGTRLTVT.

This chain uses TRBV6-5 with TRBJ1-4; 9 bases agree with TRBD1. The CDR3 is 13 amino acids. Germline-derived CDR1 and CDR2 are MNHEY and SVGAGI. V was pared by 9 bases and J by 8 bases, with 7 bases of the junction left unmatched. The CDR3 sequence is CASERDRDEKLFF. In nucleotides, the CDR3 is TGTGCCAGTGAAAGGGACAGGGACGAAAAACTGTTTTTT.

The chain joins TRBV11-2 to TRBJ2-2; no reliable D call. This CDR3 has 13 amino acids. Germline values: CDR1 SGHAT, CDR2 FQNNGV. The V and J ends lost 5 bases and 4 bases respectively, with 8 bases between them. The CDR3 loop reads CASSPTATGELFF. CDR3 bases: TGTGCCAGCAGCCCAACAGCCACCGGGGAGCTGTTTTTT.

J is TRBJ1-1 and V is TRBV11-3; 8 bases agree with TRBD1. The length of the CDR3 is 15 residues. Germline CDR1 reads SGHNT; CDR2 reads YENEEA. The J segment lost 0 bases and the V segment lost 4 bases, leaving 4 bases of the junction unmatched. CDR3 bases: TGTGCCAGCAGCTACGAGACAGGGGTGAACACTGAAGCTTTCTTT. Translating gives CASSYETGVNTEAFF. Based on the CDR3 plus reference TRBV11-3 and TRBJ1-1, the full variable domain is EAGVVQSPRYKIIEKKQPVAFWCNPISGHNTLYWYLQNLGQGPELLIRYENEEAVDDSQLPKDRFSAERLKGVDSTLKIQPAELGDSAVYLCASSYETGVNTEAFFGQGTRLTVV.

Regarding this clone: The junction and the germline gene differ at one end; a read error may be behind it. J is TRBJ1-1 and V is TRBV2, with D perhaps matching TRBD1 (5 bases). This CDR3 comprises 11 residues. Germline CDR1 reads SNHLY; CDR2 reads FYNNEI. CDR3 loop: CASRQGSEAFF. Written as DNA, the CDR3 is TGTGCCAGTAGGCAGGGCTCTGAGGCTTTCTTT. Filled out from reference TRBV2 and TRBJ1-1, the complete variable domain reads EPEVTQTPSHQVTQMGQEVILRCVPISNHLYFYWYRQILGQKVEFLVSFYNNEISEKSEIFDDQFSVERPDGSNFTLKIRSTKLEDSAMYFCASRQGSEAFFGQGTRLTVV.

A remark on this clone: The same CDR3 can be traced to other DNA sequences in this sample. The chain is built from TRBV6-5 and TRBJ1-4; no clear D gene. Trimming pared 6 bases from V and 7 bases from J, leaving 9 bases between. CDR1 is MNHEY and CDR2 is SVGAGI in the germline V gene. The CDR3 has 12 residues. CDR3 loop: CASRKGGEKLFF. CDR3 sequence (DNA): TGTGCCAGCAGAAAGGGAGGTGAAAAACTGTTTTTT.

This chain connects TRBV6-5 to TRBJ1-1, with TRBD1 identical over 7 bases. CDR1 MNHEY and CDR2 SVGAGI come from the germline V gene. This CDR3 spans 13 amino acids. Germline trimming cut 2 bases from V and 6 bases from J; bases unmatched to any gene: 3. CDR3 amino acids: CASSYIDRAEAFF. The CDR3 nucleotides read TGTGCCAGCAGTTACATCGACAGGGCTGAAGCTTTCTTT.

This chain connects TRBV5-5 to TRBJ1-1; a possible D gene is TRBD1 (5 bases). From germline, CDR1 is SGHKS and CDR2 YYEKEE (reference sequence). The CDR3 is 15 amino acids. V was shortened by 2 bases and J by 0 bases, with 11 bases between the two germline ends. The CDR3 DNA reads TGTGCCAGCAGCTTTTCGGCCAGGGTGAACACTGAAGCTTTCTTT. This codes for CASSFSARVNTEAFF.

The V gene is TRBV24-1, the J gene TRBJ2-2, with TRBD1 identical over 8 bases. CDR1 is KGHDR, CDR2 SFDVKD, per germline. CDR3 length equals 20 residues. Trimming removed 4 bases from V and 0 bases from J; junction bases left unmatched: 15. The CDR3 spells CATSDLPGDRRITNTGELFF. The CDR3 DNA reads as TGTGCCACCAGTGACCTACCCGGGGACAGGAGAATTACGAACACCGGGGAGCTGTTTTTT.

This chain links TRBV18 with TRBJ2-5, with no clear D. V lost 2 bases and J lost 1, with 8 bases in between. The CDR3 runs 14 residues. Germline CDR1 is KGHSH and CDR2 is LQKENI. CDR3 amino acids: CASSPNLSQETQYF. The CDR3 DNA sequence: TGTGCCAGCTCACCAAACTTATCCCAAGAGACCCAGTACTTC. Drawing the rest from reference TRBV18 and TRBJ2-5, the complete variable domain is NAGVMQNPRHLVRRRGQEARLRCSPMKGHSHVYWYRQLPEEGLKFMVYLQKENIIDESGMPKERFSAEFPKEGPSILRIQQVVRGDSAAYFCASSPNLSQETQYFGPGTRLLVL.

In its sample, this clone was seen once. The chain employs TRBV5-5 and TRBJ1-5; TRBD1 might be the D (6 bases). Between the trimmed V and J ends, which lost 2 bases and 1 base, there was a span of 7 bases. CDR3 length: 14 amino acids. Germline CDR1 is SGHKS and CDR2 is YYEKEE (reference sequence). Here the CDR3 reads CASSFGQSNQPQHF. The CDR3 coding sequence is TGTGCCAGCAGCTTTGGACAGAGCAATCAGCCCCAGCATTTT.

The CDR3 protein is CASSQEGIYEQYF. As DNA, the CDR3 is TGTGCCAGCAGCCAAGAAGGGATCTACGAGCAGTACTTC. The rearrangement uses TRBV3-1 (or the pseudogene TRBV3-2) and TRBJ2-7; no clear D. The CDR3 sequence is 13 residues long. V was pared by 0 bases and J by 3 bases, with 6 bases between. Germline lookup yields CDR1 LGHDT and CDR2 YNNKEL (reference sequence).

This sequence joins TRBV6-5 and TRBJ2-1; 11 nucleotides line up with TRBD2. Germline loops: CDR1 MNHEY, CDR2 SVGAGI. The V segment lost 8 bases and the J segment 6 bases; nucleotides outside the gene matches: 9. The CDR3 totals 15 residues. CDR3 bases: TGTGCCAGCTTAGGGCTAGCGGGAGGTATCAATGAGCAGTTCTTC. Amino acid sequence: CASLGLAGGINEQFF.

This chain joins TRBV5-1 and TRBJ1-4; D is unresolved. The CDR3 is 16 amino acids. CDR1 is SGHRS and CDR2 is YFSETQ in the germline V gene. With 0 bases removed from V and 1 base from J, the gap between germline ends came to 10 bases. This CDR3 reads CASSLDLTGTNEKLFF. The CDR3 region has the DNA TGCGCCAGCAGCTTGGACTTGACTGGAACTAATGAAAAACTGTTTTTT.

The V and J genes are TRBV27 and TRBJ2-7, with a tentative D call TRBD1 (6 bases). V was trimmed by 1 base and J by 5 bases, leaving 12 bases between them. Germline V CDR1 and CDR2: MNHEY, SMNVEV (reference sequence). The CDR3 totals 14 residues. Here the CDR3 DNA reads TGTGCCAGCAGTTTATTGGGCAGGGGACACGAGCAGTACTTC. Amino acid sequence: CASSLLGRGHEQYF.

This chain links TRBV6-6 with TRBJ2-5, with a weak D call TRBD2 (6 bases). The CDR3 spans 17 residues. With 5 bases removed from V and 2 bases from J, the gap between germline ends came to 21 bases. Per the germline V gene, CDR1 is MNHNY and CDR2 is SVGAGI (reference sequence). The CDR3 DNA is TGTGCCAGCAGTCGAGGGCCCCCGGGGGTTAGACAAGAGACCCAGTACTTC. It codes for CASSRGPPGVRQETQYF.

In this sample, this clone turned up a few times. CDR3 DNA: TGTGCCTGGAGTGCCGGGACTAGCCGCAGGTCCCAGTACTTC. As protein: CAWSAGTSRRSQYF. The V and J genes are TRBV30 and TRBJ2-5; 9 bases line up with TRBD2. Losses at the gene ends were 1 base for V and 9 bases for J; bases not matched to a gene: 9. Germline CDR1 is GTSNPN and CDR2 is SVGIG (reference sequence). This CDR3 comprises 14 residues.

The V call is TRBV5-1, the J call TRBJ2-1; weak D call: TRBD2 (5 bases). The V gene lost 4 bases and the J gene lost 13 bases, with 21 bases spanning the gap. Germline-derived CDR1 and CDR2 are SGHRS and YFSETQ. This CDR3 has 14 residues. The CDR3 DNA is TGCGCCAGCAGCACAACTCAGAGTGGACTTTCTCAGTTCTTC. It is translated as CASSTTQSGLSQFF.